The 29 T cell receptor beta chains presented below share a single source sample, sequenced in a study of OX40 agonist ivuxolimab in advanced cancers. Generated by immunoSEQ multiplex PCR, the TCRdb table keeps only in-frame clones and is missing some. Of more than 50,000 clones listed, 75% to 90% were seen once; the top ten hold roughly an eighth. The input for sequencing was CD4+ or CD8+ T cells sorted from blood, taken in a trial of the OX40 agonist ivuxolimab. Receptors originate from an adult with an advanced solid tumor such as melanoma, head and neck, liver or kidney cancer.

This chain uses TRBV11-2 with TRBJ2-1; no firm D call. This CDR3 is 11 amino acids long. V dropped 5 bases and J dropped 7 bases, with 6 bases sitting between them. Germline CDR1 reads SGHAT; CDR2 reads FQNNGV. CDR3 sequence: CASSVGNEQFF. The CDR3 bases are TGTGCCAGCAGCGTAGGGAATGAGCAGTTCTTC.

The chain uses TRBV6-5 and TRBJ2-1; 9 nucleotides line up with TRBD1. The CDR3 consists of 15 residues. V dropped 2 bases and J dropped 1; count of bases not matched to a gene: 0. The germline gives CDR1 MNHEY, CDR2 SVGAGI. The CDR3 DNA reads as TGTGCCAGCAGTTACGGGACAGGGTCCTACAATGAGCAGTTCTTC. It translates to CASSYGTGSYNEQFF.

The V and J genes are TRBV10-3 and TRBJ1-5; tentatively, D is TRBD1 (6 bases). Germline V gene lookup returns CDR1 ENHRY and CDR2 SYGVKD. This CDR3 spans 16 amino acids. V was trimmed by 3 bases and J by 5 bases, leaving 17 bases between them. Written as DNA, the CDR3 is TGTGCCATCAGTGACACGCCAGGGGCTGGGGATCAGCCCCAGCATTTT. It codes for CAISDTPGAGDQPQHF.

This clone has more than one count but fewer than ten. The rearrangement uses TRBV2 and TRBJ2-1; no definite D call. Germline CDR1 is SNHLY and CDR2 is FYNNEI. V was clipped by 3 bases and J by 6 bases, with 15 bases between them. The CDR3 spans 15 residues. CDR3 protein: CASSEGLPWPNEQFF. CDR3 nucleotides: TGTGCCAGCAGTGAGGGGTTGCCTTGGCCCAATGAGCAGTTCTTC.

The rearrangement joins TRBV4-3 to TRBJ1-5, with 7 bases lining up with TRBD1. Germline trimming cut 0 bases from V and 3 bases from J; bases unmatched to any gene: 8. In germline, CDR1 is LGHNA, CDR2 YSLEER. The CDR3 length is 17 residues. CDR3 nucleotides: TGCGCCAGCAGCCAAGATTGGGGACAGAATCCCAATCAGCCCCAGCATTTT. Amino acids: CASSQDWGQNPNQPQHF.

This chain joins TRBV27 and TRBJ1-5; TRBD1 matches at 9 bases. V lost 5 bases to trimming and J lost 7 bases; unmatched junction nucleotides: 12. The CDR3 has 16 amino acids. Looked up from germline, CDR1 is MNHEY and CDR2 is SMNVEV (reference sequence). The CDR3 loop reads CASSPRLDRGHQPQHF. In DNA, the CDR3 is TGTGCCAGCAGTCCTCGTCTGGACAGGGGTCACCAGCCCCAGCATTTT.

Written as DNA, the CDR3 is TGTGCCAGCTCACCACCAAGTCGGGGACAGCCCGGAAACACCATATATTTT. This codes for CASSPPSRGQPGNTIYF. V gene TRBV18 combines with J gene TRBJ1-3, with 7 bases lining up with TRBD1. From germline, CDR1 is KGHSH and CDR2 LQKENI. This CDR3 comprises 17 residues. V was clipped by 0 bases and J by 4 bases; unmatched bases: 9.

The rearrangement links TRBV28 to TRBJ1-1; 8 bases align to TRBD1. V was clipped by 4 bases and J by 2 bases; unmatched bases: 3. The CDR3 contains 14 residues. Germline CDR1 and CDR2: MDHEN and SYDVKM. Here the CDR3 reads CASSYDRGNTEAFF. DNA for the CDR3: TGTGCCAGCAGTTACGACAGGGGAAACACTGAAGCTTTCTTT.

The chain links TRBV7-8 to TRBJ1-4; D unclear. CDR1 and CDR2 from the germline V gene are SGHVS and FQNEAQ. The CDR3 sequence is 14 residues long. Trimming removed 1 base at V and 8 bases at J, with 11 bases between. CDR3 protein: CASSLGAKEEKLFF. CDR3 in DNA: TGTGCCAGCAGCTTAGGCGCGAAGGAGGAAAAACTGTTTTTT.

The chain is built from TRBV7-9 and TRBJ1-3, with D possibly being TRBD1 (5 bases). This CDR3 comprises 14 residues. Trimming removed 1 base at V and 4 bases at J, with 8 bases between. CDR1 is SEHNR and CDR2 is FQNEAQ in the germline V gene (reference sequence). CDR3 amino acids: CASSLVQGGNTIYF. The CDR3 DNA is TGTGCCAGCAGCTTAGTGCAGGGAGGAAACACCATATATTTT.

This chain uses TRBV19 with TRBJ1-5; no clear D gene. V shed 1 base and J shed 6 bases, with 4 bases lying between them. Germline CDR1 LNHDA, CDR2 SQIVND (reference sequence). This CDR3 spans 12 amino acids. CDR3 protein: CASSIGGQPQHF. The CDR3 DNA follows: TGTGCCAGTAGTATAGGAGGTCAGCCCCAGCATTTT.

The genes are TRBV4-1 and TRBJ2-7, with D possibly called TRBD1 or TRBD2 (5 bases each). The CDR3 covers 14 residues. The V gene lost 2 bases and the J gene lost 7 bases, with 15 bases spanning the gap. Germline loops: CDR1 MGHRA, CDR2 YSYEKL. The CDR3 here is CASSQTLMGVEQYF. CDR3 coding DNA: TGCGCCAGCAGCCAAACCCTTATGGGGGTAGAGCAGTACTTC.

This clone is termed large. This chain joins TRBV6-4 and TRBJ2-1; 11 nucleotides match TRBD2. V trimming: 0 bases; J trimming: 6 bases; junction bases outside the gene matches: 1. The CDR3 loop spans 15 amino acids. CDR1 is MRHNA and CDR2 is SNTAGT in the germline V gene. The CDR3 DNA reads TGTGCCAGCAGTGACTCTAGCGGGGGGGCCAATGAGCAGTTCTTC. The encoded protein is CASSDSSGGANEQFF.

In this sample, this clone turned up a few times. V and J are TRBV7-2 and TRBJ1-1, with 7 bases matching TRBD1. The ends lost 1 base at V and 1 base at J; junction bases unmatched: 9. CDR1 and CDR2 from the germline V gene are SGHTA and FQGNSA. This CDR3 has 17 residues. The CDR3 nucleotides are TGTGCCAGCAGCTTAGAGGGGGCGGTCTCCGGGAACACTGAAGCTTTCTTT. The encoded protein is CASSLEGAVSGNTEAFF.

The chain employs TRBV9 and TRBJ1-6; tentative D call: TRBD1 (6 bases). The CDR3 is 14 amino acids. V was trimmed by 4 bases and J by 13 bases, leaving 18 bases between them. From germline, CDR1 is SGDLS and CDR2 YYNGEE. The chain's CDR3 is CASSPRGDPFPLHF. CDR3 sequence (DNA): TGTGCCAGCAGCCCGAGGGGGGACCCATTCCCCCTCCACTTT.

A few counts support this clone. The chain couples TRBV7-2 to TRBJ1-5, with a possible D match to TRBD1 (5 bases). Trimming pared 1 base from V and 6 bases from J, leaving 10 bases between. The CDR3 runs to 14 residues. In germline, CDR1 is SGHTA, CDR2 FQGNSA. CDR3 region: CASSLGDWSQPQHF. CDR3 DNA sequence: TGTGCCAGCAGCTTAGGGGACTGGAGTCAGCCCCAGCATTTT. The variable domain in full, completed from reference TRBV7-2 and TRBJ1-5, reads GAGVSQSPSNKVTEKGKDVELRCDPISGHTALYWYRQSLGQGLEFLIYFQGNSAPDKSGLPSDRFSAERTGGSVSTLTIQRTQQEDSAVYLCASSLGDWSQPQHFGDGTRLSIL.

The J gene is TRBJ2-5, the V gene TRBV6-5; 9 nucleotides align to TRBD1. The junction had 8 bases not matched to a gene; V was cut back by 7 bases and J by 5 bases. This CDR3 region has 14 residues. CDR1 MNHEY and CDR2 SVGAGI come from the germline V gene. CDR3 DNA: TGTGCCAGCACCCCGGACAGGGGCTGGGAGACCCAGTACTTC. Protein: CASTPDRGWETQYF.

J is TRBJ1-2 and V is TRBV4-3; weak D call: TRBD1 (5 bases). CDR3 length: 16 residues. V was pared by 0 bases and J by 4 bases, with 15 bases between. From germline, CDR1 is LGHNA and CDR2 YSLEER. The CDR3 is CASSQDPTGLRYGYTF. The CDR3 DNA is TGCGCCAGCAGCCAAGATCCTACAGGTTTGCGCTATGGCTACACCTTC.

The chain combines TRBV28 with TRBJ1-5; D might be TRBD1 (5 bases). Germline CDR1 and CDR2: MDHEN and SYDVKM. CDR3 length: 15 residues. The V and J ends lost 4 bases and 6 bases respectively, with 16 bases between them. The CDR3 DNA reads TGTGCCAGCAGTTCTCCCGGGGGGGGAGGTCAGCCCCAGCATTTT. Encoded protein: CASSSPGGGGQPQHF.

Here the CDR3 reads CASGLDPSPAYPQHF. The CDR3, as DNA: TGTGCTAGTGGTTTGGACCCCAGCCCCGCATATCCCCAGCATTTT. The chain combines TRBV12-5 with TRBJ1-5; the D is unclear. The CDR3 runs to 15 residues. Germline assignment: CDR1 LGHNT and CDR2 FRNRAP. The ends were cut back, 1 base at V and 10 bases at J, with 17 bases in the middle.

The chain recombines TRBV2 with TRBJ2-2; D perhaps matches TRBD1 (6 bases). In germline, CDR1 is SNHLY, CDR2 FYNNEI. V lost 6 bases, J lost 0 bases, and 11 bases lay in between. The CDR3 spans 15 residues. CDR3 in DNA: TGTGCCAGCAGCCTAACAGGGACGAACACCGGGGAGCTGTTTTTT. It is translated as CASSLTGTNTGELFF.

This rearrangement joins TRBV7-8 to TRBJ2-5; no firm D call. The CDR3 runs 14 residues. Germline V gives CDR1 SGHVS, CDR2 FQNEAQ. With 1 base removed from V and 2 bases from J, the gap between germline ends came to 8 bases. The CDR3 protein is CASSLDLLQETQYF. In DNA, the CDR3 is TGTGCCAGCAGCTTAGATCTGTTACAAGAGACCCAGTACTTC.

This sequence joins TRBV11-3 and TRBJ2-1; 8 nucleotides agree with TRBD1. Germline lookup yields CDR1 SGHNT and CDR2 YENEEA. The junction had 12 bases not matched to a gene; V was cut back by 2 bases and J by 6 bases. The CDR3 has 17 amino acids. CDR3 bases: TGTGCCAGCAGCTTACAGACCGGGACAGGTGAGGGCAATGAGCAGTTCTTC. Residues: CASSLQTGTGEGNEQFF.

This clone has at least ten counts. V gene TRBV4-1 combines with J gene TRBJ2-7; possible D gene TRBD2, 6 bases. V dropped 4 bases and J dropped 1 base, with 11 bases sitting between them. The germline gives CDR1 MGHRA, CDR2 YSYEKL. There are 14 residues in the CDR3. Here the CDR3 reads CASSRGSGSYEQYF. The DNA for the CDR3 is TGCGCCAGCAGCCGAGGTAGCGGTTCCTACGAGCAGTACTTC.

This clone was counted only a few times. The J gene is TRBJ1-1, the V gene TRBV11-2, with D unresolved. Trimming took 5 bases from V and 8 from J, leaving 9 bases between them. In germline, CDR1 is SGHAT, CDR2 FQNNGV. The CDR3 has 11 residues. The DNA of the CDR3 is TGTGCCAGCAGCCTTATTTCCGAAGCTTTCTTT. Translating it yields CASSLISEAFF.

This sequence joins TRBV2 and TRBJ2-1, with 8 positions matching TRBD2. V shed 5 bases and J 5 bases; nucleotides not matched to a gene: 5. In germline, CDR1 is SNHLY, CDR2 FYNNEI. The CDR3 is 14 residues long. The CDR3 sequence: CASSPGTSDNEQFF. CDR3 sequence (DNA): TGTGCCAGCAGTCCCGGGACTAGTGACAATGAGCAGTTCTTC.

The CDR3 spells CASSWGSQETQYF. In nucleotides, the CDR3 is TGTGCCAGCAGCTGGGGGTCCCAAGAGACCCAGTACTTC. The rearrangement joins TRBV7-9 to TRBJ2-5; possibly TRBD1 or TRBD2 for D (5 bases each). The CDR3 has 13 amino acids. Between the trimmed V and J ends, which lost 4 bases and 1 base, there was a span of 7 bases. Germline V lookup: CDR1 SEHNR, CDR2 FQNEAQ (reference sequence).

As regards this clone: At one boundary the junction diverges from the germline segment, which might be a read error. The J gene is TRBJ2-7, the V gene TRBV5-1; 12 bases align to TRBD1. The germline V gene has CDR1 SGHRS and CDR2 YFSETQ. The CDR3 is 14 amino acids. CDR3 coding DNA: TGCGCCAGCAGTTTGGGACAGGGGGCAGAGGAGCAGTACTTC. Residues: CASSLGQGAEEQYF.

The rearrangement links TRBV28 to TRBJ1-3, with D tentatively TRBD1 (5 bases). The CDR3 contains 15 residues. CDR1 MDHEN and CDR2 SYDVKM come from the germline V gene. Deletions cut 6 bases from V and 0 bases from J, with 12 bases between. Here the CDR3 DNA reads TGTGCCAGCAGGTCAGGGTCGAGCTCTGGAAACACCATATATTTT. Translating it yields CASRSGSSSGNTIYF.